Following are 4 T cell receptor beta chains from one sample sequenced in a study of cytomegalovirus exposure and HLA in healthy donors. The PCR contained 60 Vbeta and 13 Jbeta primers. The data were produced by immunoSEQ multiplex PCR, yet TCRdb's version contains in-frame clones alone and is incomplete. The sample lists around 150,000 clones; approximately 71% were seen once. Sequenced input: PBMCs. These receptors were obtained from a man aged 50 or older in good health and CMV-seronegative.

The chain joins TRBV5-8 to TRBJ2-2; 7 bases are shared with TRBD1. This CDR3 has 16 residues. J was trimmed by 4 bases and V by 0 bases; bases with no gene match: 6. Germline V gene sequence: CDR1 SGHTS, CDR2 YDEGEE. The CDR3 loop is CASSLVGTEITGELFF. CDR3 nucleotide sequence: TGTGCCAGCAGCTTGGTTGGGACAGAGATCACCGGGGAGCTGTTTTTT.

This chain uses TRBV4-3 with TRBJ2-2; TRBD1 matches at 8 bases. Trimming took 3 bases from V and 7 from J; bases not matched to a gene: 7. This CDR3 spans 15 amino acids. The germline V gene encodes CDR1 LGHNA and CDR2 YSLEER. CDR3 amino acids: CASSHEDRDVGELFF. For the CDR3, the DNA is TGCGCCAGCAGCCATGAGGACAGGGACGTCGGGGAGCTGTTTTTT.

This rearrangement joins TRBV27 to TRBJ2-6; no definite D call. V was shortened by 0 bases and J by 1 base, with 10 bases between the two germline ends. CDR1 is MNHEY and CDR2 is SMNVEV in the germline V gene (reference sequence). The CDR3 spans 17 residues. The CDR3 is CASSLSPTASGANVLTF. For the CDR3, the DNA is TGTGCCAGCAGTTTATCTCCCACAGCTTCTGGGGCCAACGTCCTGACTTTC.

This chain uses TRBV27 with TRBJ1-1; the D gene is possibly TRBD1 (5 bases). Trimming removed 7 bases from V and 0 bases from J, with 12 bases in between. CDR3 length equals 14 residues. From germline, CDR1 is MNHEY and CDR2 SMNVEV (reference sequence). The CDR3 bases are TGTGCCAGCACCTCCGGGGGACTGAACACTGAAGCTTTCTTT. Translated: CASTSGGLNTEAFF.